This T cell receptor (beta chain) was identified during a study of T cells in Graves' hyperthyroidism and ophthalmopathy. Amplification of TCR beta CDR3 regions was performed using RNA transcripts as template. First-round RT-PCR of the TCR CDR3 relied on the HTBI primer set. Using its own MiXCR run on the multiplex PCR reads, TCRdb lists one record per CDR3 protein. The table records around 700,000 distinct CDR3 sequences, about 17% of them present only once. There are a few counts of this clonotype. Its target is not known. Recently diagnosed hyperthyroidism of less than 2 months' duration affected patients aged 18 to 65. Fresh peripheral blood, approximately 9.1 ml, was the source of the PBMCs. J gave up 8 bases and V 6 bases, and 9 bases lay outside the gene matches. The CDR3 has 13 residues. Germline CDR1 and CDR2: DFQATT and SNEGSKA (reference sequence). Overall study findings and caveats: From stable hyperthyroidism, ophthalmopathy was separated by a 13 V-J model. Researchers found most expanded thyroid clonotypes above 0.001 in blood as well.

The V call is TRBV20-1, the J call TRBJ1-4; 7 nucleotides agree with TRBD1. The sequence was collected from a woman aged 45-65 years with Graves' hyperthyroidism that later progressed to Graves' ophthalmopathy. Sequenced material: blood. The CDR3 DNA follows: TGCAGTGCACCCGACAGGGTTCGGGAAAAACTGTTTTTT. This translates into CSAPDRVREKLFF.